Listed below are T cell receptor beta chains from one sample, sequenced in a study of molecular identifiers for immune sequencing clone quantification. TCRdb reanalysed the PCR reads using MiXCR and keeps one entry per CDR3 protein. Of 460,000 or so distinct CDR3 sequences listed, about 20% were seen once; the top ten hold 0.7% to 1%. The sequencing input was naive CD8+ T cells from blood, with Jurkat cell RNA spiked in. These receptors were taken from a human donor in good health. Some libraries in this study had Jurkat cell RNA spiked in. Each CDR3 is given without its conserved first and last residue. Only part of the rows carry a size: once, few, many, or a class if the clone is expanded.

J: TRBJ2-1; V: TRBV6-5; size: many; CDR3: ASSYGANLPSYNEQF
J: TRBJ1-5; V: TRBV6-5; size: -; CDR3: ASSYSGDRTEDDQPQH
J: TRBJ2-1; V: TRBV7-3; size: few; CDR3: ASSWVAGGEYNEQF
J: TRBJ2-1; V: TRBV2; size: few; CDR3: ASSGTGVDEQF
J: TRBJ2-3; V: TRBV7-6; size: -; CDR3: ASTPRIEGADTQY
J: TRBJ1-2; V: TRBV20-1; size: few; CDR3: SARTKQGYGYT
J: TRBJ2-5; V: TRBV6-2/TRBV6-3; size: many; CDR3: ASSYIAETQY
J: TRBJ2-3; V: TRBV27; size: many; CDR3: ASSPIAGVSTDTQY
J: TRBJ1-6; V: TRBV14; size: many; CDR3: ASSPSGSYNSPLH
J: TRBJ1-1; V: TRBV13; size: few; CDR3: ASSQGGGLNTEAF
J: TRBJ2-1; V: TRBV7-9; size: many; CDR3: ASSRTGIYYLGQF
J: -; V: TRBV7-6; size: -; CDR3: ASSTLMGGLAGVSSYEQF
J: TRBJ1-1; V: TRBV5-6; size: few; CDR3: ASRRQGQDTEAF
J: TRBJ1-5; V: TRBV4-2; size: few; CDR3: ASSQPFVDRVSNQPQH
J: TRBJ2-7; V: TRBV6-2/TRBV6-3; size: many; CDR3: ASSYSIWDEQY
J: TRBJ2-3; V: TRBV27; size: few; CDR3: ASSLASISTDTQY
J: TRBJ2-7; V: TRBV4-3; size: -; CDR3: ASSWEVADRGFYEQY
J: TRBJ2-7; V: TRBV7-2; size: -; CDR3: ASSFETSSYEQY
J: TRBJ1-6; V: TRBV6-2/TRBV6-3; size: -; CDR3: ASSYIGSSYNSPLH
J: TRBJ2-5; V: TRBV5-3; size: -; CDR3: ASSYEVSQGTQY
J: TRBJ2-1; V: TRBV12-3/TRBV12-4; size: -; CDR3: ASGEVARGYNEQF
J: TRBJ2-2; V: TRBV27; size: -; CDR3: ASSLSIRGRTGELF
J: TRBJ1-5; V: TRBV6-5; size: few; CDR3: ASMGGLGQPQH
J: TRBJ2-7; V: TRBV27; size: -; CDR3: AGSLKGEAYEQY
J: TRBJ2-5; V: TRBV6-5; size: many; CDR3: ASSYSVGGEETQY
J: TRBJ2-7; V: TRBV2; size: -; CDR3: ASRWVERDPSSYEQY
J: TRBJ2-7; V: TRBV7-9; size: few; CDR3: ASGPGTESYEQY
J: TRBJ1-3; V: TRBV6-1; size: -; CDR3: ASSESTLSGNTIY
J: TRBJ2-3; V: TRBV29-1; size: many; CDR3: SVEGGGADTQY
J: TRBJ1-1; V: TRBV29-1; size: many; CDR3: SVDAGRGAF
J: TRBJ1-1; V: TRBV6-2/TRBV6-3; size: many; CDR3: ASSSILWTGTGGKIAEAF
J: TRBJ2-7; V: TRBV6-2/TRBV6-3; size: -; CDR3: ASSLERVMSYEQY
J: TRBJ1-2; V: TRBV6-2/TRBV6-3; size: few; CDR3: ASSSQGVFYGYT
J: TRBJ2-2; V: TRBV13; size: few; CDR3: ASSALAEANTGELF
J: TRBJ2-7; V: TRBV20-1; size: once; CDR3: SARSSEISSYEQY
J: TRBJ1-5; V: TRBV27; size: many; CDR3: ASSPDGVGNQPQH
J: TRBJ1-1; V: TRBV30; size: few; CDR3: AWAATEAF
J: TRBJ1-5; V: TRBV6-2/TRBV6-3; size: many; CDR3: ASSYGGGGNQPQH
J: TRBJ2-1; V: TRBV12-3/TRBV12-4; size: few; CDR3: ASRGLAGEYNEQF
J: TRBJ2-1; V: TRBV11-2; size: -; CDR3: ASTLGGGLYNEQF
J: TRBJ2-1; V: TRBV27; size: many; CDR3: ASSFGGMNEQF
J: TRBJ2-1; V: TRBV11-2; size: -; CDR3: ASGGRRGRSDEQF
J: TRBJ2-7; V: TRBV6-1; size: many; CDR3: ASSVGLIYEQY
J: TRBJ2-1; V: TRBV7-7; size: -; CDR3: ASSFGHDNEQF
J: TRBJ1-6; V: TRBV27; size: -; CDR3: ASSLSQGAVSGSPLH
J: TRBJ2-7; V: TRBV2; size: few; CDR3: ASSEVGTRSYEQY